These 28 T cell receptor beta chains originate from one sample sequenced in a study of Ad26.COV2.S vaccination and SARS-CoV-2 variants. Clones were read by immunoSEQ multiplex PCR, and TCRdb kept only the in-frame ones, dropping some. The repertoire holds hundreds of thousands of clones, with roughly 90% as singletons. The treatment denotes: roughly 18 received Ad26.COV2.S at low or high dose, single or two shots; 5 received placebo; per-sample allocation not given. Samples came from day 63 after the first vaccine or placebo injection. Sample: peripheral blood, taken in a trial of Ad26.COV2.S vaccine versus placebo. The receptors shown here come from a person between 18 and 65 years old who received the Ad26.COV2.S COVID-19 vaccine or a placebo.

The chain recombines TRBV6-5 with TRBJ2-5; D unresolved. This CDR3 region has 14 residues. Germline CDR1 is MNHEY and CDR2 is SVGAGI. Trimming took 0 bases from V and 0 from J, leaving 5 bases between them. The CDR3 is CASSYSAYQETQYF. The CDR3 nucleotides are TGTGCCAGCAGTTACTCTGCTTACCAAGAGACCCAGTACTTC.

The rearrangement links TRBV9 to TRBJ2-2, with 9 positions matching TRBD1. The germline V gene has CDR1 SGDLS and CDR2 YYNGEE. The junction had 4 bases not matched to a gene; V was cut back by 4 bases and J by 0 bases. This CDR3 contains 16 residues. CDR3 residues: CASSPGQGTNTGELFF. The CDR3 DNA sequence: TGTGCCAGCAGCCCAGGACAGGGGACGAACACCGGGGAGCTGTTTTTT.

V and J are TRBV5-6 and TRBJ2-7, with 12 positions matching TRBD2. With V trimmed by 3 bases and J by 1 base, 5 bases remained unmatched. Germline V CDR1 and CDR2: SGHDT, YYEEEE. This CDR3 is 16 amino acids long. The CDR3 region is CASSSSGGARSYEQYF. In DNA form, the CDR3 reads TGTGCCAGCAGCTCTAGCGGGGGGGCTAGGTCCTACGAGCAGTACTTC.

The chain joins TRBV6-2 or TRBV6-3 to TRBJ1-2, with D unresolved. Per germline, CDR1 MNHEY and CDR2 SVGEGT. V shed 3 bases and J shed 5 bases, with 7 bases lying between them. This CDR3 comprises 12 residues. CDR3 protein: CASSYSAYGYTF. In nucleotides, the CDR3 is TGTGCCAGCAGTTATTCCGCGTATGGCTACACCTTC.

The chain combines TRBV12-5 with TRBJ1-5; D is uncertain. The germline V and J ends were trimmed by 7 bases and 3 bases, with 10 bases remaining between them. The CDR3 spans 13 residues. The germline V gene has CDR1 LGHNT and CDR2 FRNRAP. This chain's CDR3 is CASADTVNQPQHF. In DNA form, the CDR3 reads TGTGCTAGTGCCGACACAGTCAATCAGCCCCAGCATTTT.

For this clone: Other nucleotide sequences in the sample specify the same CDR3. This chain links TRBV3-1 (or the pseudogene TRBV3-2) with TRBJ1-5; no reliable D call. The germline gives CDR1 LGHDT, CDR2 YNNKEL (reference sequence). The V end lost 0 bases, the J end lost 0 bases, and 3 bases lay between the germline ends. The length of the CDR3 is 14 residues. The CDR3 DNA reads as TGTGCCAGCAGCCAAGATTATAGCAATCAGCCCCAGCATTTT. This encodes CASSQDYSNQPQHF.

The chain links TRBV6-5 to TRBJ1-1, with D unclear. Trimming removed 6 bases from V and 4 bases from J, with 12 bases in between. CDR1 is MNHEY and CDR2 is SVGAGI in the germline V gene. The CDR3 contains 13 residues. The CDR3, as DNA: TGTGCCAGCAGATCGGGGAGAGGCACTGAAGCTTTCTTT. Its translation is CASRSGRGTEAFF.

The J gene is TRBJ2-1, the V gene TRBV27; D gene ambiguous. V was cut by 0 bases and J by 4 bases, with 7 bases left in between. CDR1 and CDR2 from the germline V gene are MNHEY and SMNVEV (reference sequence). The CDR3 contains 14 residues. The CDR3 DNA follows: TGTGCCAGCAGTTTATCCCTCCTATACAATGAGCAGTTCTTC. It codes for CASSLSLLYNEQFF.

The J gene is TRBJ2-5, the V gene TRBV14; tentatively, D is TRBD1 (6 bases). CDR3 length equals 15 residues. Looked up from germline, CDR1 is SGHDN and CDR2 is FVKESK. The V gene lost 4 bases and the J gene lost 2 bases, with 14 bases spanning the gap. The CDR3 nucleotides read TGTGCCAGCAGCCGCCTCACACAGGGTCAAGAGACCCAGTACTTC. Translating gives CASSRLTQGQETQYF.

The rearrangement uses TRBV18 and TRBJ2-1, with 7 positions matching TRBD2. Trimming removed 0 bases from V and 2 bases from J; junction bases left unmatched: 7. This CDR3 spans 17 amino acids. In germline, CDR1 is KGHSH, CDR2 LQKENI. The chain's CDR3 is CASSPPDRLAAYNEQFF. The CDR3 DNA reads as TGTGCCAGCTCACCACCAGATAGGCTAGCGGCCTACAATGAGCAGTTCTTC.

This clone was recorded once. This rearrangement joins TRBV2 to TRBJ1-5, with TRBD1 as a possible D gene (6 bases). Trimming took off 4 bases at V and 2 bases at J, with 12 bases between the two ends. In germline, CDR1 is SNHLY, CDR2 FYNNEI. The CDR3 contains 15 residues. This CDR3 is CASSAEGGGNQPQHF. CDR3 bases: TGTGCCAGCAGTGCTGAGGGGGGTGGCAATCAGCCCCAGCATTTT.

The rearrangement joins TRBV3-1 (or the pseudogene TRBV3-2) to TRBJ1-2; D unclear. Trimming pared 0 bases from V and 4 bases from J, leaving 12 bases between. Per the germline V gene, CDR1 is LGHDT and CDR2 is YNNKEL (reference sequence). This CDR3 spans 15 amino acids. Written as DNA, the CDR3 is TGTGCCAGCAGCCAAGATCAGGTGGGATTCTATGGCTACACCTTC. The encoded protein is CASSQDQVGFYGYTF.

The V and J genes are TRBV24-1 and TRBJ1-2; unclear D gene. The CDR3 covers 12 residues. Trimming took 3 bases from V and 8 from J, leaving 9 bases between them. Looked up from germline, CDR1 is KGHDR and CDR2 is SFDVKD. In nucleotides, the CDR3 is TGTGCCACCAGTGATCCGATTTGGGGCTACACCTTC. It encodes CATSDPIWGYTF.

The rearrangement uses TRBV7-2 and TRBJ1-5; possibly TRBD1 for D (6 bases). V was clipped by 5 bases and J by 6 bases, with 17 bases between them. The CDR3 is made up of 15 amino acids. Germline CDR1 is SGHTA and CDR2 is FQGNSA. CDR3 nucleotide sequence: TGTGCCAGCAGCCCAGCGGGGGGCGCCGGTCAGCCCCAGCATTTT. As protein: CASSPAGGAGQPQHF. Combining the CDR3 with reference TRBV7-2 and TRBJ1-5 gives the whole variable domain GAGVSQSPSNKVTEKGKDVELRCDPISGHTALYWYRQSLGQGLEFLIYFQGNSAPDKSGLPSDRFSAERTGGSVSTLTIQRTQQEDSAVYLCASSPAGGAGQPQHFGDGTRLSIL.

In DNA form, the CDR3 reads TGTGCCAGCAGCTTCGGCGAACAGGGCGTTCAGCCCCAGCATTTT. Protein product: CASSFGEQGVQPQHF. This chain links TRBV7-2 with TRBJ1-5, with a possible D match to TRBD1 (6 bases). CDR3 length: 15 residues. The germline V gene encodes CDR1 SGHTA and CDR2 FQGNSA. The V end was cut by 3 bases, the J end by 6 bases, with 15 bases between.

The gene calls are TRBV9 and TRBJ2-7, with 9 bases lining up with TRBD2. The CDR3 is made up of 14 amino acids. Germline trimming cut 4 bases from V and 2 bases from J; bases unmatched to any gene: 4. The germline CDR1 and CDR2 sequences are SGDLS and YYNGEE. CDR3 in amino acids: CASSPAGGAYEQYF. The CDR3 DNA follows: TGTGCCAGCAGCCCCGCGGGGGGGGCCTACGAGCAGTACTTC.

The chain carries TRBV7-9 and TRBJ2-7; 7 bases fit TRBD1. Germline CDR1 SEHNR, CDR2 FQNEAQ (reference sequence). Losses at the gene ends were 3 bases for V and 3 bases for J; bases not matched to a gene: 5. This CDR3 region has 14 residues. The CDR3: CASSFMGQNYEQYF. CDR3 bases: TGTGCCAGCAGCTTTATGGGACAGAACTACGAGCAGTACTTC.

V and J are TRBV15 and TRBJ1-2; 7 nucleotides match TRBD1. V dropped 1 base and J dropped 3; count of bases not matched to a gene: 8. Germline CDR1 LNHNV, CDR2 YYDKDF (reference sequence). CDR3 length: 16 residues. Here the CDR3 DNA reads TGTGCCACCAGCAGAGCCGCCGGGACAGTACACTATGGCTACACCTTC. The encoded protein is CATSRAAGTVHYGYTF.

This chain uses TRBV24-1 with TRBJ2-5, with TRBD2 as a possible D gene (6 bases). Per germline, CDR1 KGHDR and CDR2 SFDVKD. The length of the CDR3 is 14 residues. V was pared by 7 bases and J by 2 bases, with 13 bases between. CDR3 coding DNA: TGTGCCACCAGCGGGGCTAGCGTACAAGAGACCCAGTACTTC. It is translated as CATSGASVQETQYF.

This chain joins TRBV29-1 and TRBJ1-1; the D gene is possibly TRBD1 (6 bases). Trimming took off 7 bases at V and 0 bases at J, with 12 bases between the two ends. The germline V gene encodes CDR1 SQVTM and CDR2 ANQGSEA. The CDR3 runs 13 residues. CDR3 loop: CSADRNMNTEAFF. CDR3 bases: TGCAGCGCCGACAGGAACATGAACACTGAAGCTTTCTTT.

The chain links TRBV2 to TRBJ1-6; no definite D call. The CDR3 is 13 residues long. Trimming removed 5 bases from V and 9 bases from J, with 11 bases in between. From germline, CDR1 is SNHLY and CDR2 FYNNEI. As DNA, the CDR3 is TGTGCCAGCAGTAAGGGCAGAAGTTCACCCCTCCACTTT. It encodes CASSKGRSSPLHF.

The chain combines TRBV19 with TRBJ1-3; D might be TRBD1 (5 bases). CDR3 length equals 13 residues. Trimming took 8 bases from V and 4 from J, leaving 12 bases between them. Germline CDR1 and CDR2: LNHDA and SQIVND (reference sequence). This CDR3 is CASGGAGGNTIYF. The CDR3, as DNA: TGTGCCAGTGGAGGGGCAGGAGGAAACACCATATATTTT.

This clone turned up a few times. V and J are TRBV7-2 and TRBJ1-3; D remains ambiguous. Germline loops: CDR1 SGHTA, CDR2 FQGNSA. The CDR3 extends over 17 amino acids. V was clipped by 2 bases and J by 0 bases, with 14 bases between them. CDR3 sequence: CASSLRGGPDSGNTIYF. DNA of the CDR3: TGTGCCAGCAGCTTACGAGGAGGGCCTGACTCTGGAAACACCATATATTTT.

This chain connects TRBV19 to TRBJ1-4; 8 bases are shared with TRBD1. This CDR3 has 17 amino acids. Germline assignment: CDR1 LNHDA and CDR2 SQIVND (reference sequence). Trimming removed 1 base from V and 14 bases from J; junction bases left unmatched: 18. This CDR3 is CASSIASGTGHRGGLFF. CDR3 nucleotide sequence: TGTGCCAGTAGTATAGCCTCCGGGACAGGTCACCGGGGAGGGCTGTTTTTT. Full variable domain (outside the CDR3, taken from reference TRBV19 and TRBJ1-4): DGGITQSPKYLFRKEGQNVTLSCEQNLNHDAMYWYRQDPGQGLRLIYYSQIVNDFQKGDIAEGYSVSREKKESFPLTVTSAQKNPTAFYLCASSIASGTGHRGGLFFGSGTQLSVL.

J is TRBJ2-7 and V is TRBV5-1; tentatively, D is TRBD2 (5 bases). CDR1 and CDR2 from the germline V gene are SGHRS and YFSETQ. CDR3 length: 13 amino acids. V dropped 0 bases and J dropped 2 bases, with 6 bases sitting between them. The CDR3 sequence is CASSLALAYEQYF. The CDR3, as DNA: TGCGCCAGCAGCTTGGCACTAGCCTACGAGCAGTACTTC.

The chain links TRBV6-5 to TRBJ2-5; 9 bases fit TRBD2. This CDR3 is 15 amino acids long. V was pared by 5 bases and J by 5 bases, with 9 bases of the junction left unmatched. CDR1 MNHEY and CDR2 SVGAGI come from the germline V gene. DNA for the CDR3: TGTGCCAGCAGTATGCGGGGGGGTGTCCCGGAGACCCAGTACTTC. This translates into CASSMRGGVPETQYF.

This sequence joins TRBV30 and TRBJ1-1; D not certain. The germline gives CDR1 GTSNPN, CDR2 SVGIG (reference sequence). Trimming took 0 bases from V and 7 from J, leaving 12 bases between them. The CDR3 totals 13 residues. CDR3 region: CAWSVPPHSEAFF. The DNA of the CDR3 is TGTGCCTGGAGTGTACCCCCGCACAGTGAAGCTTTCTTT.

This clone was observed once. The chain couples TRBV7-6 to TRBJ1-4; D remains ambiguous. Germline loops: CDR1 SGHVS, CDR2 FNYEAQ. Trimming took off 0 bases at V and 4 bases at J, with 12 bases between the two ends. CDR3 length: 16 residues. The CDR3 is CASSLAGSKNNEKLFF. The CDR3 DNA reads TGTGCCAGCAGCTTAGCGGGGTCAAAAAATAATGAAAAACTGTTTTTT.